These 21 T cell receptor beta chains originate from one sample sequenced in a study of Tregs in tolerant kidney transplant recipients. Repertoires were generated with immunoSEQ multiplex PCR, while TCRdb's copy carries only in-frame clones and drops some. The repertoire holds about 52,000 clones, with 91% as singletons. Mixed chimerism was transient after nonmyeloablative marrow transplants from related graft donors. The specimen comprised CD8+ T cells from blood (PBMCs), sampled 24 months after the transplant. These receptors were obtained from a human patient who received a combined kidney and bone marrow transplant. Some T cells may arise from the graft donor.

There are a few counts of this clone. This sequence joins TRBV5-1 and TRBJ1-2; the match to TRBD1 covers 8 bases. Germline CDR1 SGHRS, CDR2 YFSETQ. V was clipped by 4 bases and J by 0 bases; unmatched bases: 5. The CDR3 length is 15 residues. The CDR3 loop is CASSTLQGANYGYTF. The DNA for the CDR3 is TGCGCCAGCAGCACCTTACAGGGGGCTAACTATGGCTACACCTTC.

This rearrangement joins TRBV5-1 to TRBJ2-7, with D unclear. Germline loops: CDR1 SGHRS, CDR2 YFSETQ. The CDR3 is 16 residues long. V was trimmed by 4 bases and J by 2 bases, leaving 19 bases between them. In DNA, the CDR3 is TGCGCCAGCAGCGCCGACAATATGGGTTGGACCTACGAGCAGTACTTC. This codes for CASSADNMGWTYEQYF.

A single count supports this clone. The J gene is TRBJ2-7, the V gene TRBV29-1, with 7 bases lining up with TRBD1. Germline CDR1 SQVTM, CDR2 ANQGSEA. The CDR3 length is 12 residues. V shed 4 bases and J 1 base; nucleotides not matched to a gene: 1. The DNA for the CDR3 is TGCAGCGTTGGACAGGGATCCTACGAGCAGTACTTC. Its protein product is CSVGQGSYEQYF.

The chain uses TRBV6-6 and TRBJ2-5; D ambiguous. Germline-derived CDR1 and CDR2 are MNHNY and SVGAGI (reference sequence). Deletions cut 8 bases from V and 7 bases from J, with 14 bases between. The CDR3 sequence is 12 residues long. CDR3 sequence: CASYGYPGTQYF. In DNA form, the CDR3 reads TGTGCCAGCTATGGTTACCCAGGGACCCAGTACTTC.

The genes are TRBV5-5 and TRBJ1-4, with D hard to call. The V and J ends lost 1 base and 5 bases respectively, with 9 bases between them. The germline V gene has CDR1 SGHKS and CDR2 YYEKEE (reference sequence). CDR3 length equals 14 residues. The CDR3 protein is CASSLRLENEKLFF. The CDR3, as DNA: TGTGCCAGCAGCTTGCGTCTAGAAAATGAAAAACTGTTTTTT.

The chain is built from TRBV4-3 and TRBJ2-5, with 11 positions matching TRBD2. With V trimmed by 5 bases and J by 0 bases, 2 bases remained unmatched. Germline loops: CDR1 LGHNA, CDR2 YSLEER. The CDR3 loop spans 15 amino acids. The CDR3 reads CASSKLAGDQETQYF. CDR3 DNA sequence: TGCGCCAGCAGCAAACTAGCGGGGGACCAAGAGACCCAGTACTTC.

In the case of this clone: One junction end does not reproduce the germline sequence, and a read error may be involved. Distinct nucleotide sequences in the sample also encode this CDR3. J is TRBJ1-6 and V is TRBV5-4; TRBD1 might be the D (6 bases). CDR1 is SGHNT and CDR2 is YYREEE in the germline V gene (reference sequence). The CDR3 contains 17 residues. The DNA of the CDR3 is TGTGCCAGCAGCGACGCCTTGGGGGCATGGGATAATTCCCCCCTCCACTTT. Its translation is CASSDALGAWDNSPLHF.

The CDR3 is CASSFGTKQFF. The CDR3 nucleotides are TGTGCCAGCAGTTTCGGGACAAAGCAGTTCTTC. The V call is TRBV28, the J call TRBJ2-1; D is possibly TRBD1 (6 bases). V lost 3 bases to trimming and J lost 11 bases, with 8 bases between them. The CDR3 has 11 residues. Germline CDR1 reads MDHEN; CDR2 reads SYDVKM.

The chain is built from TRBV5-4 and TRBJ1-5, with D perhaps matching TRBD1 (5 bases). V was clipped by 3 bases and J by 0 bases, with 22 bases between them. The V gene's germline CDR1 is SGHNT and CDR2 YYREEE (reference sequence). The CDR3 consists of 19 residues. CDR3 region: CASSYTAGRGWYSNQPQHF. The CDR3 DNA is TGTGCCAGCAGCTACACCGCGGGACGGGGGTGGTATAGCAATCAGCCCCAGCATTTT.

V and J are TRBV5-1 and TRBJ2-7; TRBD1 agrees at 7 bases. Germline V lookup: CDR1 SGHRS, CDR2 YFSETQ. This CDR3 spans 15 amino acids. J was trimmed by 1 base and V by 4 bases; bases with no gene match: 8. The CDR3 nucleotides read TGCGCCAGCAGCGACGGACAGGCCGATTCCTACGAGCAGTACTTC. It codes for CASSDGQADSYEQYF.

This clone was detected once. The rearrangement links TRBV2 to TRBJ2-7; tentative D call: TRBD2 (6 bases). Germline CDR1 is SNHLY and CDR2 is FYNNEI. V lost 6 bases and J lost 4, with 16 bases in between. This CDR3 contains 14 residues. CDR3 coding DNA: TGTGCCAGCAGCGATACCCGCGGGAATTACGAGCAGTACTTC. It translates to CASSDTRGNYEQYF.

The chain combines TRBV7-9 with TRBJ2-2; 9 nucleotides match TRBD1. With V trimmed by 5 bases and J by 3 bases, 4 bases remained unmatched. Germline V CDR1 and CDR2: SEHNR, FQNEAQ (reference sequence). The CDR3 consists of 15 residues. The CDR3, as DNA: TGTGCCAGCAGCCACCGGGACAGGGACACCGGGGAGCTGTTTTTT. Translating it yields CASSHRDRDTGELFF.

The chain links TRBV27 to TRBJ2-7, with D perhaps TRBD2 (5 bases). The CDR3 sequence is 15 residues long. V gave up 1 base and J gave up 1 base, with 11 bases separating them. Germline CDR1 is MNHEY and CDR2 is SMNVEV (reference sequence). The DNA of the CDR3 is TGTGCCAGCAGTTTATTGGCTAGCTCGTCCTACGAGCAGTACTTC. This gives the protein CASSLLASSSYEQYF.

V usage is TRBV5-6 and J usage is TRBJ2-7; 8 bases are shared with TRBD1. Germline CDR1 and CDR2: SGHDT and YYEEEE. The CDR3 is 15 amino acids. Germline trimming cut 3 bases from V and 1 base from J; bases unmatched to any gene: 6. The CDR3 reads CASSSVGQGSYEQYF. The CDR3 DNA is TGTGCCAGCAGCTCGGTCGGACAGGGATCCTACGAGCAGTACTTC.

The chain recombines TRBV4-3 with TRBJ2-7; 10 nucleotides line up with TRBD2. The CDR3 covers 14 residues. J lost 4 bases, V lost 4 bases, and 4 bases had no gene match. Germline V gene lookup returns CDR1 LGHNA and CDR2 YSLEER. Written as DNA, the CDR3 is TGCGCCAGCAGCCCCGGGACTAGCGATTACGAGCAGTACTTC. This codes for CASSPGTSDYEQYF.

This sequence joins TRBV7-8 and TRBJ1-1, with 7 bases aligning to TRBD1. Trimming took 8 bases from V and 8 from J; bases not matched to a gene: 8. This CDR3 comprises 12 residues. Germline lookup yields CDR1 SGHVS and CDR2 FQNEAQ. Here the CDR3 DNA reads TGTGCCAGCGGGTTTGTGGGACAGGAAGCTTTCTTT. Residues: CASGFVGQEAFF.

The genes are TRBV7-8 and TRBJ2-2; 11 nucleotides match TRBD1. Germline V gives CDR1 SGHVS, CDR2 FQNEAQ. The CDR3 contains 16 residues. Germline trimming cut 3 bases from V and 5 bases from J; bases unmatched to any gene: 5. The CDR3 DNA reads TGTGCCAGCAGCTTTAGCGGACAGGGGGCGACCGGGGAGCTGTTTTTT. It codes for CASSFSGQGATGELFF.

The chain employs TRBV11-3 and TRBJ2-2, with D maybe TRBD1 (6 bases). The CDR3 has 18 residues. Between the trimmed V and J ends, which lost 1 base and 0 bases, there was a span of 15 bases. Looked up from germline, CDR1 is SGHNT and CDR2 is YENEEA. The CDR3 sequence is CASSLGGMWTANTGELFF. DNA of the CDR3: TGTGCCAGCAGCTTAGGGGGAATGTGGACAGCGAACACCGGGGAGCTGTTTTTT. The entire variable domain, with the rest obtained from reference TRBV11-3 and TRBJ2-2, is as follows: EAGVVQSPRYKIIEKKQPVAFWCNPISGHNTLYWYLQNLGQGPELLIRYENEEAVDDSQLPKDRFSAERLKGVDSTLKIQPAELGDSAVYLCASSLGGMWTANTGELFFGEGSRLTVL.

As regards this clone: The junction differs from germline at one of its ends, possibly a read error. The sample has other DNA sequences that encode this CDR3 too. The chain joins TRBV5-8 to TRBJ1-5, with D possibly TRBD1 on 6 matching bases. CDR1 is SGHTS and CDR2 is YDEGEE in the germline V gene. The CDR3 is 15 residues long. The CDR3 spells CAGSVDSTSNQPQHF. The CDR3 bases are TGTGCCGGCAGCGTGGACAGTACGAGCAATCAGCCCCAGCATTTT.

The J gene is TRBJ2-7, the V gene TRBV11-2, with D tentatively TRBD2 (5 bases). CDR3 length equals 13 residues. The germline gives CDR1 SGHAT, CDR2 FQNNGV. Trimming stripped 3 bases from V and 4 bases from J, with 10 bases between. CDR3 loop: CASSLTGGYEQYF. The DNA for the CDR3 is TGTGCCAGCAGCTTGACGGGCGGGTACGAGCAGTACTTC. Supplemented by reference TRBV11-2 and TRBJ2-7, the full variable domain reads EAGVAQSPRYKIIEKRQSVAFWCNPISGHATLYWYQQILGQGPKLLIQFQNNGVVDDSQLPKDRFSAERLKGVDSTLKIQPAKLEDSAVYLCASSLTGGYEQYFGPGTRLTVT.

This chain uses TRBV7-8 with TRBJ1-5; TRBD1 aligns across 7 bases. Germline CDR1 reads SGHVS; CDR2 reads FQNEAQ. Germline trimming cut 5 bases from V and 0 bases from J; bases unmatched to any gene: 7. The CDR3 has 16 amino acids. CDR3 DNA: TGTGCCAGCAGCCTGGGGACAGCGTATAGCAATCAGCCCCAGCATTTT. Translation: CASSLGTAYSNQPQHF.